The sequence of this TCR beta chain was determined in a study of blood T cell repertoires in COVID-19. The overall study: Acute and convalescent COVID-19 samples came from the United States, Italy and Spain. T cells, B-cell-depleted T cells, or PBMCs supplied cDNA or gDNA.

In the authors' workflow: Amplification of reference gene primers provided the estimated nucleated cell counts. Data came from immunoSEQ multiplex PCR; TCRdb stores just in-frame clones and leaves some out. V and J calls and clone size follow that table, whereas D and trimming were derived from the DNA. The profile shows about 26,000 clones, 77% of them singletons. The V end lost 0 bases, the J end lost 8 bases, and 13 bases lay between the germline ends. Germline V gene sequence: CDR1 MNHNY, CDR2 SVGAGI (reference sequence). The CDR3 extends over 15 amino acids. The sequenced sample was peripheral blood. This clonotype was obtained from an older man with active or convalescent COVID-19. J is TRBJ1-4 and V is TRBV6-6; TRBD1 is a possible D gene (5 bases). CDR3 coding DNA: TGTGCCAGCAGTTACTCGAAGGGGAATGGAGAAAAACTGTTTTTT. Translated: CASSYSKGNGEKLFF.